These 10 T cell receptor beta chains were all obtained from the same sample, sequenced in a study of graft-versus-host responses after intestinal transplantation (dated by TCRdb to the early 2020s). Receptors were amplified or captured by the immunoSEQ multiplex PCR assay. TCRdb mirrors the immuneACCESS table, restricted to in-frame sequences. Some clones are absent from its copies; in checked studies, under half trace to an unresolved V gene, and the reason for the others is unknown. The sample data list 90,000 to 100,000 clones, and around 88% of these were observed just once. Of the sample, around 1.4% falls within the top ten clones. Sequences were derived from PBMCs, sampled 255 days after intestinal transplant. These receptors all come from a human patient who received an intestinal transplant, so some T cells may come from the graft donor.

This rearrangement joins TRBV6-1 to TRBJ1-1, with 7 bases fitting TRBD1. The germline CDR1 and CDR2 sequences are MNHNS and SASEGT. This CDR3 is built from 14 residues. With 5 bases clipped from V and 0 bases from J, the junction kept 3 bases outside the gene matches. The CDR3 DNA reads as TGTGCCAGCAGTCTACAGGGGATGAACACTGAAGCTTTCTTT. Its protein is CASSLQGMNTEAFF.

The gene calls are TRBV5-6 and TRBJ2-5; D might be TRBD1 or TRBD2, each matching 5 bases. This CDR3 is 15 amino acids long. V lost 4 bases and J lost 6, with 19 bases in between. Per germline, CDR1 SGHDT and CDR2 YYEEEE. The CDR3, as DNA: TGTGCCAGCAGCCCCGAGGGGCCGGTCTCAAAGACCCAGTACTTC. Encoded protein: CASSPEGPVSKTQYF.

The genes are TRBV25-1 and TRBJ1-5, with 9 nucleotides matching TRBD1. The germline V gene encodes CDR1 MGHDK and CDR2 SYGVNS. This CDR3 has 14 amino acids. Germline trimming cut 5 bases from V and 4 bases from J; bases unmatched to any gene: 3. The CDR3 sequence: CASSPGQGNQPQHF. In DNA, the CDR3 is TGTGCCAGCAGTCCGGGACAGGGTAATCAGCCCCAGCATTTT.

The J gene is TRBJ2-1, the V gene TRBV29-1; 11 positions agree with TRBD2. J was trimmed by 1 base and V by 7 bases; bases with no gene match: 6. The CDR3 consists of 15 residues. In germline, CDR1 is SQVTM, CDR2 ANQGSEA. CDR3 bases: TGCAGCGCCGTACTAGCGGGAGTATCCTACAATGAGCAGTTCTTC. This sequence encodes CSAVLAGVSYNEQFF.

The chain carries TRBV7-9 and TRBJ2-1; TRBD2 is a possible D gene (5 bases). Deletions cut 5 bases from V and 3 bases from J, with 14 bases between. CDR1 and CDR2 from the germline V gene are SEHNR and FQNEAQ (reference sequence). This CDR3 is 15 amino acids long. DNA for the CDR3: TGTGCCAGCAGCGCAGCCGGACTCATCTACAATGAGCAGTTCTTC. It encodes CASSAAGLIYNEQFF.

The gene calls are TRBV28 and TRBJ2-6; D may be TRBD2 (6 bases). V lost 5 bases and J 0 bases, leaving 11 bases between the germline ends. The CDR3 runs to 16 residues. Germline assignment: CDR1 MDHEN and CDR2 SYDVKM. CDR3 amino acids: CASSPGGTSGANVLTF. DNA of the CDR3: TGTGCCAGCAGTCCCGGCGGGACCTCTGGGGCCAACGTCCTGACTTTC.

This chain uses TRBV5-1 with TRBJ2-2; D gene uncertain. Germline V lookup: CDR1 SGHRS, CDR2 YFSETQ. This CDR3 spans 14 amino acids. The V end was cut by 0 bases, the J end by 1 base, with 4 bases between. This CDR3 reads CASSLAGNTGELFF. As DNA, the CDR3 is TGCGCCAGCAGCTTGGCCGGGAACACCGGGGAGCTGTTTTTT.

This chain joins TRBV29-1 and TRBJ1-1; D is unclear. Germline V gene data show CDR1 as SQVTM and CDR2 as ANQGSEA. Deletions cut 1 base from V and 11 bases from J, with 11 bases between. This CDR3 has 11 amino acids. CDR3 nucleotide sequence: TGCAGCGTTGAAGGTAACTTGGGGGCTTTCTTT. It specifies CSVEGNLGAFF. Drawing the rest from reference TRBV29-1 and TRBJ1-1, the complete variable domain is SAVISQKPSRDICQRGTSLTIQCQVDSQVTMMFWYRQQPGQSLTLIATANQGSEATYESGFVIDKFPISRPNLTFSTLTVSNMSPEDSSIYLCSVEGNLGAFFGQGTRLTVV.

The chain employs TRBV28 and TRBJ1-6; D not resolved. The CDR3 spans 18 residues. Germline lookup yields CDR1 MDHEN and CDR2 SYDVKM. V shed 3 bases and J shed 7 bases, with 22 bases lying between them. DNA for the CDR3: TGTGCCAGCAGTTTTCTTTTGGCCGGGCGGAGCCCCAATTCACCCCTCCACTTT. Translation: CASSFLLAGRSPNSPLHF.

The J gene is TRBJ2-5, the V gene TRBV5-1; the D is unclear. V was clipped by 4 bases and J by 5 bases, with 9 bases between them. This CDR3 contains 12 residues. In germline, CDR1 is SGHRS, CDR2 YFSETQ. CDR3 region: CASSADEETQYF. CDR3 DNA sequence: TGCGCCAGCAGCGCGGACGAGGAGACCCAGTACTTC.